This T cell receptor (beta chain) was obtained from a study of T cell responses to AZD1222 COVID-19 vaccine (dated by TCRdb to the early 2020s). Turning to the overall study: AZD1222 recipients given second doses at about 4 weeks or at about 12 weeks were pooled, since spike-specific TCR depth and breadth were not found to differ between the two schedules. TCR sequencing covered roughly 230 trial participants: 200 to 220 given two doses of AZD1222 and approximately 26 given two doses of MenACWY control vaccine. Trial participants were enrolled into age subgroups of 18-55, 56-69 and 70-plus years, which contained about 150, 28 and 57 TCR-sequenced participants, respectively. What the authors observed across the whole study: After two AZD1222 doses, spike-specific TCR breadth and depth were significantly higher than at day 0 and than in MenACWY recipients. In the small 56-69-year group, the increase in depth fell short of significance, most likely because of low power. Participants were mostly white British and included more females than males, and it was suggested by the authors that clonal diversity may have been underestimated. Nearly half of unique spike-specific TCRs reportedly recognized epitopes outside regions mutated in the B.1.351 and B.1.1.7 variants. No day 14 peak-response samples were available, so repertoires were characterized only after the peak T cell response. Vaccine-associated CD4 TCRs spanned the whole spike protein, with dominant responses in regions 160-218 and 743-854. Conclusions about previously exposed vaccinees are limited because only six or seven AZD1222 recipients were SARS-CoV-2 seropositive at baseline.

CDR1 MGHRA and CDR2 YSYEKL were looked up in the germline V gene. The CDR3 spans 13 residues, from the cysteine through the phenylalanine. Only the CDR3 portion is preserved as DNA: 39 bases, with reading frame beginning at the first base. Trimming removed 4 bases from V and 3 bases from J, leaving 9 bases between the germline ends. Worth noting for this clone: No cognate antigen has been identified for it. Base qualities are not at hand, and no much larger clone is one base apart.

The time point label, read with the paper, signifies: baseline before first vaccination. Vaccinee samples came from UK trials COV001 and COV002, including a single-blind randomized controlled phase 2/3 trial of AZD1222 (ChAdOx1 nCoV-19) in healthy adults. Trial participant PBMC samples were collected at day 0 and day 28 after the second dose for TCRbeta chain sequencing. The CDR3 regions of human TCRbeta chains were analyzed by immunosequencing. The published analysis was carried out like this. Repertoire TCRs were matched against a reference library of SARS-CoV-2-specific TCRs generated with the MIRA antigen-specificity platform. Breadth meant the fraction of unique TCRs that were SARS-CoV-2-associated, whereas depth meant the fraction of total T cells that were SARS-CoV-2-associated. Using the MIRA data, each spike-specific TCR was assigned both to the spike region to which the TCR was reactive and to a CD4 or CD8 class. Log10-transformed breadth and depth values were compared by one-way ANOVA with Sidak's multiple comparisons tests. The source is immuneACCESS, and TCRdb retained only in-frame sequences with V and J called. Part of the clones is not carried over; for the studies checked, unresolved V genes explain less than half of this, and the remainder is unexplained. The V and J calls and clone size come from that table; D and trimming were worked out from the DNA. Within this sample are about 150,000 clones, with more than 70% of them counted one time only. About 14% of the sample comes from the top ten.

The sequences come from peripheral blood, collected on day 0 of AZD1222 vaccination. The sequence is built from TRBV4-1 and TRBJ1-1; the D gene is not confidently resolved. The TCR was taken from an adult in good health. Here the CDR3 is given as CASSRAVYTEAFF. The nucleotide sequence reads as follows: TGCGCCAGCAGCCGGGCAGTCTACACTGAAGCTTTCTTT.